The 24 T cell receptor beta chains given below trace back to one sample, sequenced in a study of T cell repertoires in cytomegalovirus infection. From the reads, TCRdb called clonotypes with MiXCR, one entry per CDR3 protein. Among some 350,000 distinct CDR3 sequences listed, roughly 36% were seen once. These receptors' antigens are unknown. The sequencing here drew on cultured PBMCs, taken from culture after CMV antigen stimulation. These TCRs come from a human donor in good health (CMV status not recorded). Some clones in this sample may be carry-over from other donors' samples.

This chain's CDR3 is CASSLALLGADTQYF. The CDR3 DNA follows: TGTGCCAGCAGCTTAGCGCTCCTTGGGGCAGATACGCAGTATTTT. V and J are TRBV7-6 and TRBJ2-3, with unresolved D. The length of the CDR3 is 15 residues. The germline V and J ends were trimmed by 0 bases and 4 bases, with 11 bases remaining between them. Germline CDR1 and CDR2: SGHVS and FNYEAQ.

In its sample, this clonotype was seen a few times. The chain is built from TRBV4-1 and TRBJ1-3; tentatively, D is TRBD1 (6 bases). V lost 2 bases and J 2 bases, leaving 10 bases between the germline ends. The length of the CDR3 is 15 residues. Germline V lookup: CDR1 MGHRA, CDR2 YSYEKL. In nucleotides, the CDR3 is TGCGCCAGCAGCCAACAGGGGTTAACTGGAAACACCATATATTTT. Translated: CASSQQGLTGNTIYF.

V gene TRBV12-3 or TRBV12-4 combines with J gene TRBJ2-7, with D tentatively TRBD2 (6 bases). The length of the CDR3 is 14 residues. Trimming removed 3 bases at V and 3 bases at J, with 12 bases between. The CDR3 protein is CASSFGGYVYEQYF. In DNA, the CDR3 is TGTGCCAGCAGTTTTGGGGGGTACGTCTACGAGCAGTACTTC.

The chain employs TRBV6-6 and TRBJ2-1; tentative D call: TRBD1 (5 bases). Germline V gene data show CDR1 as MNHNY and CDR2 as SVGAGI (reference sequence). V was trimmed by 4 bases and J by 6 bases, leaving 22 bases between them. The CDR3 spans 17 residues. CDR3 protein: CASSLPRDGFVVNEQFF. The CDR3 region has the DNA TGTGCCAGCAGTTTACCCAGGGATGGGTTCGTTGTCAATGAGCAGTTCTTC.

As to this clonotype: A read error may explain this, as a much larger clone is one base away. DNA for the CDR3: TGCAGCGTTGGCTGTCAGCCGACGAACACTGAAGCTTTCTTT. It translates to CSVGCQPTNTEAFF. The chain combines TRBV29-1 with TRBJ1-1; no definite D call. From germline, CDR1 is SQVTM and CDR2 ANQGSEA. The CDR3 totals 14 residues. V was trimmed by 4 bases and J by 1 base, leaving 13 bases between them.

This clonotype has ten or more counts. The chain carries TRBV6-1 and TRBJ1-5, with 10 positions matching TRBD1. Germline assignment: CDR1 MNHNS and CDR2 SASEGT. The CDR3 has 14 amino acids. Trimming removed 6 bases from V and 7 bases from J; junction bases left unmatched: 6. The CDR3 sequence: CASRTGQGDQPQHF. The CDR3 DNA follows: TGTGCCAGCAGAACCGGACAGGGGGACCAGCCCCAGCATTTT.

The chain couples TRBV6-2 or TRBV6-3 to TRBJ1-1; 7 bases are shared with TRBD1. This CDR3 spans 13 amino acids. Germline CDR1 MNHEY, CDR2 SVGEGT. V trimming: 9 bases; J trimming: 3 bases; junction bases outside the gene matches: 7. The chain's CDR3 is CASKGAADTEAFF. Here the CDR3 DNA reads TGTGCCAGTAAGGGGGCTGCGGACACTGAAGCTTTCTTT.

The J gene is TRBJ1-1, the V gene TRBV5-4, with 10 bases fitting TRBD1. Germline V lookup: CDR1 SGHNT, CDR2 YYREEE (reference sequence). The CDR3 runs to 15 residues. The ends lost 3 bases at V and 1 base at J; junction bases unmatched: 3. The chain's CDR3 is CASSSWTGGNTEAFF. Written as DNA, the CDR3 is TGTGCCAGCAGCTCCTGGACAGGGGGGAACACTGAAGCTTTCTTT.

The chain is built from TRBV7-8 and TRBJ2-2; D is ambiguous. The CDR3 consists of 16 residues. V lost 2 bases and J 3 bases, leaving 13 bases between the germline ends. Germline loops: CDR1 SGHVS, CDR2 FQNEAQ. The chain's CDR3 is CASSLLNGVDTGELFF. CDR3 coding DNA: TGTGCCAGCAGCTTACTGAATGGGGTAGACACCGGGGAGCTGTTTTTT.

The chain links TRBV4-1 to TRBJ2-1, with TRBD2 matching 7 bases. Germline V gene sequence: CDR1 MGHRA, CDR2 YSYEKL. The CDR3 has 15 amino acids. The trim removed 2 bases at V and 7 bases at J, leaving 8 bases unmatched. Written as DNA, the CDR3 is TGCGCCAGCAGCCAACGGCGGGAGAAGAGGAATGAGCAGTTCTTC. Translating gives CASSQRREKRNEQFF.

The genes are TRBV7-2 and TRBJ1-3; D call uncertain. The CDR3 consists of 11 residues. Germline CDR1 and CDR2: SGHTA and FQGNSA. V shed 5 bases and J shed 4 bases, with 3 bases lying between them. The CDR3 reads CASSDGNTIYF. The CDR3 coding sequence is TGTGCCAGCAGCGACGGAAACACCATATATTTT.

This clonotype has a handful of counts. V and J are TRBV2 and TRBJ2-2; 15 bases map to TRBD2. The CDR3 totals 17 residues. Germline V CDR1 and CDR2: SNHLY, FYNNEI. J lost 4 bases, V lost 4 bases, and 4 bases had no gene match. This chain's CDR3 is CASSGTSGRAATGELFF. CDR3 bases: TGTGCCAGCAGTGGGACTAGCGGGAGGGCGGCCACCGGGGAGCTGTTTTTT.

The rearrangement joins TRBV20-1 to TRBJ1-5; D may be TRBD1 (5 bases). Germline CDR1 reads DFQATT; CDR2 reads SNEGSKA (reference sequence). This CDR3 has 13 amino acids. V was shortened by 3 bases and J by 7 bases, with 13 bases between the two germline ends. In nucleotides, the CDR3 is TGCAGTGCTAGTGAAGGGGTGGGGCAGCCCCAGCATTTT. This gives the protein CSASEGVGQPQHF.

The chain joins TRBV12-3 or TRBV12-4 to TRBJ2-7; no firm D call. Deletions cut 2 bases from V and 2 bases from J, with 7 bases between. The CDR3 consists of 13 residues. In nucleotides, the CDR3 is TGTGCCAGCAGTTTAAATGTTGCCTACGAGCAGTACTTC. Translation gives CASSLNVAYEQYF.

This clonotype was recorded a few times. The rearrangement joins TRBV15 to TRBJ1-1; 9 nucleotides agree with TRBD1. This CDR3 is built from 15 residues. CDR1 and CDR2 (germline): LNHNV, YYDKDF (reference sequence). V lost 0 bases and J lost 4; bases outside the gene matches: 3. The CDR3 here is CATSRDGTGSTEAFF. For the CDR3, the DNA is TGTGCCACCAGCAGAGACGGGACAGGGTCCACTGAAGCTTTCTTT.

V and J are TRBV10-3 and TRBJ1-2; D is uncertain. CDR1 is ENHRY, CDR2 SYGVKD, per germline. The ends were cut back, 0 bases at V and 10 bases at J, with 6 bases in the middle. The CDR3 spans 11 residues. CDR3 protein: CAISESRNYTF. Written as DNA, the CDR3 is TGTGCCATCAGTGAGTCGCGAAACTACACCTTC.

The J gene is TRBJ2-7, the V gene TRBV29-1, with D perhaps TRBD2 (5 bases). In germline, CDR1 is SQVTM, CDR2 ANQGSEA. This CDR3 is 11 amino acids long. Deletions cut 4 bases from V and 8 bases from J, with 12 bases between. In nucleotides, the CDR3 is TGCAGCGTTGCGTCTAGCCTAAAGCAGTACTTC. Its protein is CSVASSLKQYF.

The chain recombines TRBV12-3 or TRBV12-4 with TRBJ1-3, with TRBD1 matching 7 bases. The trim removed 6 bases at V and 1 base at J, leaving 6 bases unmatched. CDR3 length: 15 residues. In DNA form, the CDR3 reads TGTGCCAGCAGCCAGGGGGTATCGTCTGGAAACACCATATATTTT. It is translated as CASSQGVSSGNTIYF.

This clonotype was picked up many times. The CDR3 region has the DNA TGTGCCAGCAGTTTAGTAGGGTCAAGCAATCAGCCCCAGCATTTT. Its translation is CASSLVGSSNQPQHF. The chain couples TRBV12-3 or TRBV12-4 to TRBJ1-5; D is undetermined. This CDR3 spans 15 amino acids. V lost 1 base to trimming and J lost 1 base, with 8 bases between them.

This clonotype was detected a few times. The V and J genes are TRBV7-6 and TRBJ2-1; 9 bases line up with TRBD2. The ends lost 4 bases at V and 6 bases at J; junction bases unmatched: 10. CDR3 length: 16 residues. From germline, CDR1 is SGHVS and CDR2 FNYEAQ. CDR3 loop: CASSSLAGGRGNEQFF. For the CDR3, the DNA is TGTGCCAGCAGCTCGCTGGCGGGAGGGAGGGGCAATGAGCAGTTCTTC.

The J gene is TRBJ2-2, the V gene TRBV6-5, with TRBD2 matching over 8 bases. The CDR3 consists of 18 residues. CDR1 is MNHEY and CDR2 is SVGAGI in the germline V gene. Trimming cost V 1 base and J 0 bases; bases outside gene matches: 7. The CDR3 nucleotides read TGTGCCAGCAGTTACTTCCCGACTAGCGCCTCGAACACCGGGGAGCTGTTTTTT. It codes for CASSYFPTSASNTGELFF.

This clonotype showed up just a few times. The chain combines TRBV19 with TRBJ2-3; TRBD2 matches at 10 bases. The CDR3 totals 15 residues. Germline CDR1 LNHDA, CDR2 SQIVND (reference sequence). The ends lost 3 bases at V and 6 bases at J; junction bases unmatched: 6. The CDR3 sequence is CASSIRGLALDTQYF. CDR3 nucleotide sequence: TGTGCCAGTAGTATTAGGGGACTAGCGTTGGATACGCAGTATTTT. The full variable domain, with the rest looked up from reference TRBV19 and TRBJ2-3, is DGGITQSPKYLFRKEGQNVTLSCEQNLNHDAMYWYRQDPGQGLRLIYYSQIVNDFQKGDIAEGYSVSREKKESFPLTVTSAQKNPTAFYLCASSIRGLALDTQYFGPGTRLTVL.

This clonotype showed up just a few times. The chain couples TRBV7-2 to TRBJ2-1; TRBD2 agrees at 7 bases. The CDR3 covers 17 residues. The germline V gene has CDR1 SGHTA and CDR2 FQGNSA. Trimming cost V 5 bases and J 6 bases; bases outside gene matches: 16. CDR3 in DNA: TGTGCCAGCAGCCTGGTCATTCGGGAGGCGCTAGGCAATGAGCAGTTCTTC. Amino acid sequence: CASSLVIREALGNEQFF. Complete variable domain (other parts from reference TRBV7-2 and TRBJ2-1): GAGVSQSPSNKVTEKGKDVELRCDPISGHTALYWYRQSLGQGLEFLIYFQGNSAPDKSGLPSDRFSAERTGGSVSTLTIQRTQQEDSAVYLCASSLVIREALGNEQFFGPGTRLTVL.

V usage is TRBV6-6 and J usage is TRBJ2-3, with 8 nucleotides matching TRBD2. The CDR3 contains 17 residues. Trimming took 0 bases from V and 1 from J; bases not matched to a gene: 6. From germline, CDR1 is MNHNY and CDR2 SVGAGI (reference sequence). The DNA of the CDR3 is TGTGCCAGCAGTTACTCGGGGCGGGAGGCGGGCACAGATACGCAGTATTTT. Translation gives CASSYSGREAGTDTQYF.